The clone carrying this TCR beta chain was counted many times. V shed 5 bases and J shed 0 bases, with 14 bases lying between them. Germline V CDR1 and CDR2: SEHNR, FQNEAQ (reference sequence). The length of the CDR3 is 15 residues. Each CDR3 protein is one row after TCRdb ran MiXCR on the 5' RACE reads. The sample has around 63,000 distinct CDR3 sequences; around 6.5% are singletons. This sample stems from a study of early T cells in non-severe SARS-CoV-2 infection. The TCR sequence derives from an adult who was a healthcare worker with PCR-confirmed SARS-CoV-2 infection or an uninfected control (not recorded which). The source was whole blood, collected at baseline. The chain combines TRBV7-9 with TRBJ2-7; tentative D call: TRBD1 (6 bases). Written as DNA, the CDR3 is TGTGCCAGCAGCCAGGGGAGCGGTAGCTCCTACGAGCAGTACTTC. Its protein is CASSQGSGSSYEQYF.